The rows below give T cell receptor beta chains drawn from one sample of a study of monozygotic twins with inflammatory bowel disease. TCRdb reprocessed the 5' RACE reads and keeps a single row for each CDR3 protein, giving no DNA. In total, the table holds a few hundred thousand distinct CDR3 sequences. The specimen sequenced was blood. The receptors were gathered from a human donor with ulcerative colitis or Crohn's disease, or a healthy co-twin of an affected twin (not recorded which). Each CDR3 is given with its conserved first and last residue.

J gene | V gene | CDR3 length | CDR3 protein
TRBJ2-7 | TRBV5-1 | 14 | CASSPGRAEGEQYF
TRBJ2-3 | TRBV7-2 | 14 | CASSSSGVRDTQYF
TRBJ2-3 | TRBV7-9 | 16 | CASSPDRAVRTDTQYF
TRBJ1-1 | TRBV6-1 | 15 | CASSEPGTMNTEAFF
TRBJ2-5 | TRBV6-6 | 14 | CASSYIRGQETQYF
TRBJ2-4 | TRBV5-1 | 13 | CASSPGQENIQYF
TRBJ2-3 | TRBV7-9 | 14 | CASSQTGGTDTQYF
TRBJ1-2 | TRBV12-3/TRBV12-4 | 13 | CASSARDRGGYTF
TRBJ2-5 | TRBV20-1 | 11 | CSAGIRETQYF
TRBJ1-2 | TRBV6-5 | 14 | CASSYSPGGNGYTF
TRBJ1-2 | TRBV27 | 15 | CASSPGMGFGGGYTF
TRBJ2-1 | TRBV7-2 | 17 | CASSPDWAAGGRVEQFF
TRBJ2-3 | TRBV27 | 15 | CVSSLGLASTDTQYF
TRBJ1-2 | TRBV20-1 | 14 | CSARPIQGDYGYTF
TRBJ1-4 | TRBV5-8 | 17 | CASSLARTPGANEKLFF
TRBJ1-2 | TRBV7-8 | 12 | CASSLGRDGYTF
TRBJ2-1 | TRBV5-1 | 16 | CASSFGLAGSYNEQFF
TRBJ2-5 | TRBV12-3/TRBV12-4 | 14 | CASSTTGGIKTQYF
TRBJ2-5 | TRBV3-1 | 14 | CASSLRTVQGTQYF
TRBJ2-2 | TRBV20-1 | 12 | CSALEVTGELFF
TRBJ1-2 | TRBV6-1 | 15 | CASSEGQGPNYGYTF
TRBJ1-1 | TRBV11-2 | 14 | CASSRDRGRGSAFF
TRBJ2-5 | TRBV10-2 | 13 | CASSAGNQETQYF
TRBJ1-2 | TRBV9 | 12 | CASSDLGYGYTF
TRBJ1-3 | TRBV12-3/TRBV12-4 | 13 | CASSLGTSNTIYF
TRBJ1-5 | TRBV5-6 | 15 | CASSILDRENQPQHF
TRBJ1-2 | TRBV10-3 | 12 | CAISGQGNGYTF
TRBJ2-2 | TRBV2 | 14 | CASSEGWNTGELFF
TRBJ1-1 | TRBV19 | 16 | CASSIGQGGMNTEAFF
TRBJ1-4 | TRBV5-1 | 14 | CASSLAQGKEKLFF
TRBJ2-2 | TRBV12-3/TRBV12-4 | 18 | CASRRLTTGLANTGELFF
TRBJ1-2 | TRBV2 | 15 | CASESWGTRNYGYTF
TRBJ2-5 | TRBV28 | 14 | CASSSRDRGKTQYF
TRBJ1-5 | TRBV7-2 | 14 | CASSPDRGGRPQHF